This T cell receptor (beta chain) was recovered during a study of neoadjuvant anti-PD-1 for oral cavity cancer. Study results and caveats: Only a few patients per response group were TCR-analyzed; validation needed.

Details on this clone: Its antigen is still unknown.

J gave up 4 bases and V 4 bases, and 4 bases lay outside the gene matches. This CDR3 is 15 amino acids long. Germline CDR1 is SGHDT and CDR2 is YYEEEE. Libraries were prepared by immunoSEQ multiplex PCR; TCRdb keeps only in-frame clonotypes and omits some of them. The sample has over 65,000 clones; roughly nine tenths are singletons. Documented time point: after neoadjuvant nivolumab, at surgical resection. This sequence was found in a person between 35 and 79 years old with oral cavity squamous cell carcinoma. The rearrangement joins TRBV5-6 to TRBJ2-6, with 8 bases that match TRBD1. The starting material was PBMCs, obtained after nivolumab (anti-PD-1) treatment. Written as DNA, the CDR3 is TGTGCCAGCAGCCGGACAGGGTACGGGGCCAACGTCCTGACTTTC. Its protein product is CASSRTGYGANVLTF.